Listed here are 22 T cell receptor beta chains from one sample, sequenced in a study of T-cell memory formation after mild COVID-19. Each CDR3 protein is one row after TCRdb ran MiXCR on the 5' RACE reads. This sample has roughly 410,000 distinct CDR3 sequences, with 20% to 25% found just once. The sample was PBMCs or a T cell subset sorted from them (not recorded which). The receptor set was obtained from an adult woman who had mild COVID-19 (a few samples of this study predate the infection). Cell type and time point are not known.

This clonotype has only a few counts. The chain employs TRBV2 and TRBJ2-7, with D uncertain. The germline V gene encodes CDR1 SNHLY and CDR2 FYNNEI. This CDR3 comprises 12 residues. Between the trimmed V and J ends, which lost 7 bases and 1 base, there was a span of 8 bases. Here the CDR3 DNA reads TGTGCCAGCATGGTGACGTCCTACGAGCAGTACTTC. It codes for CASMVTSYEQYF.

This clonotype was seen more than once but under ten times. V is TRBV12-3 or TRBV12-4 and J is TRBJ1-1, with 8 positions matching TRBD1. The CDR3 has 13 amino acids. V dropped 3 bases and J dropped 5; count of bases not matched to a gene: 2. CDR3 in amino acids: CASSFRGHTEAFF. The CDR3 coding sequence is TGTGCCAGCAGTTTCAGGGGGCATACTGAAGCTTTCTTT.

This chain links TRBV7-9 with TRBJ1-1; D is ambiguous. The CDR3 extends over 14 amino acids. V lost 0 bases to trimming and J lost 0 bases, with 5 bases between them. In germline, CDR1 is SEHNR, CDR2 FQNEAQ (reference sequence). CDR3 sequence: CASSLAAMNTEAFF. The CDR3 DNA is TGTGCCAGCAGCTTAGCGGCCATGAACACTGAAGCTTTCTTT.

The V call is TRBV19, the J call TRBJ2-6; TRBD2 might be the D (6 bases). V lost 5 bases to trimming and J lost 0 bases, with 17 bases between them. Germline CDR1 LNHDA, CDR2 SQIVND (reference sequence). The CDR3 loop spans 18 amino acids. DNA of the CDR3: TGTGCCAGTAGTTGGGGCAGGAGGGGCCCCTCTGGGGCCAACGTCCTGACTTTC. Translated: CASSWGRRGPSGANVLTF.

The V gene is TRBV5-4, the J gene TRBJ2-5; 8 nucleotides align to TRBD1. This CDR3 has 16 amino acids. Unmatched junction bases numbered 7, after V lost 3 bases and J lost 0 bases. The germline V gene encodes CDR1 SGHNT and CDR2 YYREEE (reference sequence). CDR3 nucleotides: TGTGCCAGCAGCTCCCACCGGGACAGGAACCAAGAGACCCAGTACTTC. It encodes CASSSHRDRNQETQYF.

The chain joins TRBV25-1 to TRBJ1-6, with D unresolved. The V end was cut by 4 bases, the J end by 0 bases, with 7 bases between. The CDR3 is 15 residues long. Germline V CDR1 and CDR2: MGHDK, SYGVNS. The CDR3 region is CASSVGNSYNSPLHF. The DNA for the CDR3 is TGTGCCAGCAGTGTCGGGAACTCCTATAATTCACCCCTCCACTTT.

The chain is built from TRBV25-1 and TRBJ1-1, with D possibly matching TRBD1 (5 bases). The V gene lost 0 bases and the J gene lost 5 bases, with 19 bases spanning the gap. This CDR3 contains 17 residues. CDR1 and CDR2 from the germline V gene are MGHDK and SYGVNS. The CDR3 spells CASSEYTEGGRATEAFF. In nucleotides, the CDR3 is TGTGCCAGCAGTGAATATACTGAGGGAGGCAGGGCGACTGAAGCTTTCTTT.

This chain links TRBV5-4 with TRBJ2-1; D possibly corresponds to TRBD2 (5 bases). V shed 2 bases and J shed 6 bases, with 18 bases lying between them. This CDR3 spans 16 amino acids. Per the germline V gene, CDR1 is SGHNT and CDR2 is YYREEE (reference sequence). CDR3 sequence: CASSFSVKSGSNEQFF. The DNA of the CDR3 is TGTGCCAGCAGCTTTTCTGTAAAATCGGGATCCAATGAGCAGTTCTTC.

The V call is TRBV10-3, the J call TRBJ2-7, with TRBD2 matching 7 bases. V lost 5 bases, J lost 5 bases, and 15 bases stayed unmatched. CDR3 length equals 16 residues. Per the germline V gene, CDR1 is ENHRY and CDR2 is SYGVKD. CDR3 in amino acids: CAISNRRTSQHHEQYF. The CDR3 nucleotides are TGTGCCATCAGTAATCGCCGGACTAGTCAACACCACGAGCAGTACTTC.

The V call is TRBV2, the J call TRBJ2-3; no definite D call. Germline CDR1 and CDR2: SNHLY and FYNNEI. The CDR3 has 19 amino acids. Trimming took 0 bases from V and 2 from J, leaving 21 bases between them. The CDR3 DNA reads TGTGCCAGCAGTGAAGCTCCATATCCCACATCCCTTCCCACAGATACGCAGTATTTT. Protein: CASSEAPYPTSLPTDTQYF.

The chain couples TRBV27 to TRBJ1-1, with D maybe TRBD1 (5 bases). The V and J ends lost 7 bases and 1 base respectively, with 16 bases between them. The CDR3 is 15 residues long. Germline CDR1 MNHEY, CDR2 SMNVEV (reference sequence). Here the CDR3 reads CASTLAGPGNTEAFF. In nucleotides, the CDR3 is TGTGCCAGCACCCTGGCGGGGCCGGGGAACACTGAAGCTTTCTTT.

This clonotype was detected a few times. The V gene is TRBV4-2, the J gene TRBJ2-3; 7 positions match TRBD1. This CDR3 is built from 15 residues. The V segment lost 0 bases and the J segment 5 bases; nucleotides outside the gene matches: 5. The germline V gene encodes CDR1 LGHNA and CDR2 YNFKEQ. CDR3 DNA: TGTGCCAGCAGCCAAGATGAGGGGGCAGGAGATACGCAGTATTTT. The encoded protein is CASSQDEGAGDTQYF.

The chain links TRBV20-1 to TRBJ1-1; D possibly corresponds to TRBD1 (5 bases). V dropped 0 bases and J dropped 3 bases, with 14 bases sitting between them. CDR3 length: 15 amino acids. Germline V CDR1 and CDR2: DFQATT, SNEGSKA (reference sequence). CDR3 residues: CSARDPIGGYTEAFF. CDR3 DNA sequence: TGCAGTGCTAGAGACCCGATTGGGGGGTACACTGAAGCTTTCTTT.

This clonotype was counted between two and nine times. This chain connects TRBV27 to TRBJ2-6, with TRBD1 matching over 7 bases. There are 17 residues in the CDR3. After removal of 5 bases from V and 0 bases from J, the junction contained 7 bases not matched to a gene. Germline V gene data show CDR1 as MNHEY and CDR2 as SMNVEV (reference sequence). The CDR3 nucleotides read TGTGCCAGCAGTCCGGACAGGTTAAGCTCTGGGGCCAACGTCCTGACTTTC. Protein sequence: CASSPDRLSSGANVLTF.

This chain connects TRBV28 to TRBJ1-3, with 9 bases identical to TRBD1. The V gene end was trimmed by 4 bases and the J gene end by 3 bases; junction bases not matched to a gene: 4. Germline CDR1 and CDR2: MDHEN and SYDVKM. The CDR3 is 15 amino acids. CDR3 in DNA: TGTGCCAGCAGTTCCGGGACAGGGTATGGAAACACCATATATTTT. This gives the protein CASSSGTGYGNTIYF.

The V and J genes are TRBV4-2 and TRBJ2-7, with 13 bases identical to TRBD2. The germline V gene has CDR1 LGHNA and CDR2 YNFKEQ. This CDR3 contains 17 residues. With V trimmed by 4 bases and J by 0 bases, 6 bases remained unmatched. Here the CDR3 DNA reads TGTGCCAGCAGCCTTCGGACTAGCGGGGGTTCCTCCTACGAGCAGTACTTC. Translation: CASSLRTSGGSSYEQYF.

The sample holds a few counts of this clonotype. The chain joins TRBV6-5 to TRBJ2-2; D gene uncertain. The V end lost 7 bases, the J end lost 0 bases, and 12 bases lay between the germline ends. The length of the CDR3 is 15 residues. Per germline, CDR1 MNHEY and CDR2 SVGAGI. The CDR3 spells CASTRTYTNTGELFF. The CDR3 nucleotides are TGTGCCAGCACCCGAACTTACACGAACACCGGGGAGCTGTTTTTT.

This clonotype was counted between two and nine times. The rearrangement joins TRBV6-5 to TRBJ2-2; 13 bases map to TRBD2. The CDR3 is made up of 19 amino acids. Germline V gives CDR1 MNHEY, CDR2 SVGAGI. J gave up 7 bases and V 6 bases, and 17 bases lay outside the gene matches. CDR3 DNA: TGTGCCAGCAGCGCTCGAGGGACTAGCGGGATTTCCCTCATCGGGGAGCTGTTTTTT. Translating gives CASSARGTSGISLIGELFF.

This chain uses TRBV10-3 with TRBJ2-5, with D unresolved. The germline CDR1 and CDR2 sequences are ENHRY and SYGVKD. V shed 3 bases and J shed 4 bases, with 3 bases lying between them. The CDR3 spans 11 residues. DNA for the CDR3: TGTGCCATCAGTGATAGAGAGACCCAGTACTTC. It yields the protein CAISDRETQYF.

At least ten counts were recorded for this clonotype. The V call is TRBV5-6, the J call TRBJ2-1; TRBD2 aligns across 13 bases. Germline CDR1 reads SGHDT; CDR2 reads YYEEEE. This CDR3 is 16 amino acids long. Trimming took 4 bases from V and 7 from J; bases not matched to a gene: 8. The CDR3 here is CASSRGLAGVSNEQFF. The CDR3 DNA is TGTGCCAGCAGCCGCGGACTAGCGGGAGTATCTAATGAGCAGTTCTTC.

The V and J genes are TRBV12-3 or TRBV12-4 and TRBJ2-5; D may be TRBD2 (7 bases). The V end was cut by 3 bases, the J end by 4 bases, with 12 bases between. CDR3 length: 14 amino acids. The CDR3 DNA sequence: TGTGCCAGCAGTTTTGGGGGGGCCACAGAGACCCAGTACTTC. Translation: CASSFGGATETQYF.

The chain is built from TRBV7-6 and TRBJ2-7; 7 bases fit TRBD2. This CDR3 has 16 amino acids. Losses at the gene ends were 4 bases for V and 3 bases for J; bases not matched to a gene: 12. The germline CDR1 and CDR2 sequences are SGHVS and FNYEAQ. The DNA for the CDR3 is TGTGCCAGCAGCTCCCTGATTAGAGAGCGGGGCTACGAGCAGTACTTC. Residues: CASSSLIRERGYEQYF.